This is a list of T cell receptor beta chains from one sample in a study of long-term antiretroviral therapy in people with HIV. The method was immunoSEQ multiplex PCR; TCRdb's version includes in-frame clones alone and lacks a portion of them. This table holds approximately 8,900 clones, over 65% found once. The input for sequencing was unsorted PBMCs, taken 0.4 years before starting antiretroviral therapy. Receptors were obtained from a man aged 30 to 39 with HIV. Each CDR3 is given with its conserved first and last residue. A D gene is named only where the DNA matches it firmly. The size entry is marked missing in some rows and otherwise reads once, few, many or a size class.

abundance | j_gene | v_gene | d_gene | CDR3aa | CDR3nt
. | TRBJ1-1 | TRBV14 | TRBD1 | CASSSRQGITEAFF | TGTGCCAGCAGCTCCCGACAGGGGATCACTGAAGCTTTCTTT
. | TRBJ2-7 | TRBV7-9 | TRBD2 | CASSPSQGLAGGEQYF | TGTGCCAGCAGCCCATCACAGGGACTAGCGGGAGGCGAGCAGTACTTC
. | TRBJ1-5 | TRBV18 | TRBD1 | CASSYGQGHRPQHF | TGTGCCAGCTCATATGGACAGGGGCATCGGCCCCAGCATTTT
. | TRBJ2-5 | TRBV10-3 | . | CAIRGLAGETQYF | TGTGCCATCAGGGGGCTCGCGGGAGAGACCCAGTACTTC
. | TRBJ1-6 | TRBV13 | TRBD1 | CASSSRETGRFRAPLHF | TGTGCCAGCAGCTCCCGTGAGACAGGGAGGTTTAGGGCACCCCTCCACTTT
. | TRBJ1-2 | TRBV5-1 | TRBD1 | CASSLGDRGDYGYTF | TGCGCCAGCAGCTTGGGGGACAGGGGGGATTATGGCTACACCTTC
once | TRBJ1-5 | TRBV6-1 | TRBD1 | CASNLRGRGNQPQHF | TGTGCCAGCAATCTCAGGGGGCGCGGGAATCAGCCCCAGCATTTT
. | TRBJ2-7 | TRBV2 | TRBD2 | CASRPTTSGTHYEQYF | TGTGCCAGCAGACCCACGACTAGCGGGACCCACTACGAGCAGTACTTC
. | TRBJ2-2 | TRBV2 | . | CASSETPERELFF | TGTGCCAGCAGTGAAACTCCTGAGCGGGAGCTGTTTTTT
. | TRBJ1-6 | TRBV30 | . | CAWSTGPENSPLHF | TGTGCCTGGAGCACGGGGCCGGAGAATTCACCCCTCCACTTT
. | TRBJ2-7 | TRBV29-1 | TRBD1 | CSVGTGHEQYF | TGCAGCGTGGGGACAGGCCACGAGCAGTACTTC
. | TRBJ1-6 | TRBV28 | TRBD1 | CASSPGTGGNSPLHF | TGTGCCAGCAGCCCCGGGACAGGGGGGAATTCACCCCTCCACTTT
. | TRBJ2-2 | TRBV19 | . | CASKPTKMRTGELFF | TGTGCCAGTAAGCCCACCAAAATGCGGACCGGGGAGCTGTTTTTT
. | TRBJ1-5 | TRBV9 | . | CASSVDQGYQPQHF | TGTGCCAGCAGCGTAGATCAGGGGTACCAGCCCCAGCATTTT
once | TRBJ2-7 | TRBV27 | . | CASSLGGAPFYEQYF | TGTGCCAGCAGTTTAGGGGGGGCCCCTTTTTACGAGCAGTACTTC
. | TRBJ1-1 | TRBV5-4 | TRBD1 | CASSFDRGVDTEAFF | TGTGCCAGCAGCTTTGACAGGGGAGTAGACACTGAAGCTTTCTTT
few | TRBJ2-7 | TRBV7-6 | TRBD2 | CASSFTSGDSYEQYF | TGTGCCAGCAGTTTCACTAGCGGAGACTCCTACGAGCAGTACTTC
. | TRBJ2-7 | TRBV5-1 | TRBD1 | CASTTGDLHEQYF | TGCGCCAGCACGACAGGGGATCTCCACGAGCAGTACTTC
. | TRBJ1-2 | TRBV13 | TRBD1 | CASSSRTGFNYGYTF | TGTGCCAGCAGCTCAAGGACAGGGTTTAACTATGGCTACACCTTC
. | TRBJ2-3 | TRBV6-6 | . | CASSSKGTDTQYF | TGTGCCAGCAGTTCAAAGGGCACAGATACGCAGTATTTT
. | TRBJ1-2 | TRBV7-9 | TRBD1 | CASSSAEGTEGYGYTF | TGTGCCAGCAGCTCCGCCGAGGGGACAGAGGGATATGGCTACACCTTC
. | TRBJ2-1 | TRBV4-1 | . | CASSQGEGGTYNEQFF | TGCGCCAGCAGCCAAGGTGAAGGGGGGACCTACAATGAGCAGTTCTTC
. | TRBJ1-6 | TRBV5-6 | . | CASRARFSRSYNSPLHF | TGTGCCAGCAGGGCCCGTTTCTCCCGCTCCTATAATTCACCCCTCCACTTT
. | TRBJ1-4 | TRBV7-9 | . | CASSGSEKLFF | TGTGCCAGCAGCGGGAGTGAAAAACTGTTTTTT
. | TRBJ2-1 | TRBV7-9 | . | CASSFPSYNEQFF | TGTGCCAGCAGCTTCCCCTCCTACAATGAGCAGTTCTTC
. | TRBJ1-6 | TRBV2 | TRBD1 | CASSFSGQGDSPLHF | TGTGCCAGCAGCTTCTCGGGACAGGGCGATTCACCCCTCCACTTT
. | TRBJ1-6 | TRBV5-8 | TRBD1 | CASSLGWTGLNSPLHF | TGTGCCAGCAGCTTGGGGTGGACAGGACTAAATTCACCCCTCCACTTT
. | TRBJ1-1 | TRBV9 | . | CASSVGPGEAFF | TGTGCCAGCAGCGTAGGCCCCGGCGAAGCTTTCTTT
few | TRBJ2-3 | TRBV11-2 | TRBD1 | CASSSHRGTDTQYF | TGTGCCAGCAGCTCCCACAGGGGGACAGATACGCAGTATTTT
. | TRBJ2-7 | TRBV7-2 | . | CASSSNPGAGNEQYF | TGTGCCAGCAGTTCAAATCCCGGGGCCGGAAACGAGCAGTACTTC
. | TRBJ1-3 | TRBV7-2 | . | CASSSERNTIYF | TGTGCCAGCAGCTCCGAGAGGAACACCATATATTTT